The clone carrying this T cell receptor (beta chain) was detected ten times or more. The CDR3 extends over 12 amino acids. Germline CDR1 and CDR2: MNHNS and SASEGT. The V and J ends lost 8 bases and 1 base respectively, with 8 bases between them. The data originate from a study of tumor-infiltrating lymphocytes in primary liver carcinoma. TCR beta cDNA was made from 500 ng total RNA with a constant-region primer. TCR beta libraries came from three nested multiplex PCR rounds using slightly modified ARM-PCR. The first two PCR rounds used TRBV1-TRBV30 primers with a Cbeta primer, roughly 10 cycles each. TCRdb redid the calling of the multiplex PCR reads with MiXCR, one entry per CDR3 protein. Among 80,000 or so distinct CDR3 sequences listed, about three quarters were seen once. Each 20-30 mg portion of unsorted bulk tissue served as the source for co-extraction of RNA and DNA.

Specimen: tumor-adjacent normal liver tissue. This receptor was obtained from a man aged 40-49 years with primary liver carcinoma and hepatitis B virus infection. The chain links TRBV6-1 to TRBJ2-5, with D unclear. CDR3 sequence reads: CASGRIQETQYF. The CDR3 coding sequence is TGTGCCAGCGGACGGATCCAAGAGACCCAGTACTTC.